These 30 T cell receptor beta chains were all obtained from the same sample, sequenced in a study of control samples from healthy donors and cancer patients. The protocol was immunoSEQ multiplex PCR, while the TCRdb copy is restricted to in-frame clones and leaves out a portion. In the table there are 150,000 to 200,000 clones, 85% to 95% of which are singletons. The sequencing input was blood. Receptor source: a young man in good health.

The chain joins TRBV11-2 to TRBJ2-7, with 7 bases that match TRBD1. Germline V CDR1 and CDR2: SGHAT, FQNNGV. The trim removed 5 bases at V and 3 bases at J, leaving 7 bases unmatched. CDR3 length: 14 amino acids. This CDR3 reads CASSPGTASYEQYF. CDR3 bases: TGTGCCAGCAGCCCCGGGACAGCCAGCTACGAGCAGTACTTC.

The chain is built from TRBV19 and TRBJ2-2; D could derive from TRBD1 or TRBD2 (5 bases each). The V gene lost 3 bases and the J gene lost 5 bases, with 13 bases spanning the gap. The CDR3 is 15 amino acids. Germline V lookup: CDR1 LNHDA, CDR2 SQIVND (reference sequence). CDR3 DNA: TGTGCCAGTAGTATGGGACGGTCTTTTACCGGGGAGCTGTTTTTT. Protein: CASSMGRSFTGELFF.

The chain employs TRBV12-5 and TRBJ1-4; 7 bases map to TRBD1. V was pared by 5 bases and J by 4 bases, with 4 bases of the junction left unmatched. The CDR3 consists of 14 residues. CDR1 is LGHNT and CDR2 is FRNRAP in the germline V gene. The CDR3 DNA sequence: TGTGCTAGTGGTGCCGGGACAGTTAATGAAAAACTGTTTTTT. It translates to CASGAGTVNEKLFF.

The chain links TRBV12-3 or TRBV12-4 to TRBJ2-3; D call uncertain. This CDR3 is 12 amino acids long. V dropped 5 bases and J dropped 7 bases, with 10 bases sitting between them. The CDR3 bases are TGTGCCAGCAGTCCGAACTTTTATACGCAGTATTTT. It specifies CASSPNFYTQYF.

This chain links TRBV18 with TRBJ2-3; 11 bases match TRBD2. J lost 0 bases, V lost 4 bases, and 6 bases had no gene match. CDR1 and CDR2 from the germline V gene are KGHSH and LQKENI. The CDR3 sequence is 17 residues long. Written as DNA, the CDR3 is TGTGCCAGCTCACGAACGACTAGCGGGGCTAGCACAGATACGCAGTATTTT. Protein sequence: CASSRTTSGASTDTQYF.

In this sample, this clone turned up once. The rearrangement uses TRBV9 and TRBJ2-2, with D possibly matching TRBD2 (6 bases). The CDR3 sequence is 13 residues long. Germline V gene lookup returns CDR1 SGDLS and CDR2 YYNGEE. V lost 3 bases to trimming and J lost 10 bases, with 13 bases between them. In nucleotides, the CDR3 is TGTGCCAGCAGCGCAGAAACGGGGGAGGAGCTGTTTTTT. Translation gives CASSAETGEELFF.

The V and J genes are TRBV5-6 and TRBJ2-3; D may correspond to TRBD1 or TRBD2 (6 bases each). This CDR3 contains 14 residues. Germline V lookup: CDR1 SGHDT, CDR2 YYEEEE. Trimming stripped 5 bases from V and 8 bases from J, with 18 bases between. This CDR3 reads CASSRGQGRVTQYF. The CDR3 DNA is TGTGCCAGCAGTCGGGGGCAGGGGCGGGTTACGCAGTATTTT.

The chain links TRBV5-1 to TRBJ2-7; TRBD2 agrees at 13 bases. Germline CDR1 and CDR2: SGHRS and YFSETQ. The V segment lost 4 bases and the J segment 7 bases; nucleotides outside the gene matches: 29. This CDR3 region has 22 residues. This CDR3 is CASSPGTGVRTSGGSGRWEQYF. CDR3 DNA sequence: TGCGCCAGCAGCCCGGGGACAGGGGTCCGGACTAGCGGGGGCTCGGGTCGCTGGGAGCAGTACTTC.

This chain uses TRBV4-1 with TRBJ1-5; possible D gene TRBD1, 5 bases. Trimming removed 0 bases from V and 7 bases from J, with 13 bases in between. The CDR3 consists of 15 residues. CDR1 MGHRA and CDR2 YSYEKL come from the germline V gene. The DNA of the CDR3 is TGCGCCAGCAGCCAAGATTCGAGGGGCAGGCAGCCCCAGCATTTT. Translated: CASSQDSRGRQPQHF.

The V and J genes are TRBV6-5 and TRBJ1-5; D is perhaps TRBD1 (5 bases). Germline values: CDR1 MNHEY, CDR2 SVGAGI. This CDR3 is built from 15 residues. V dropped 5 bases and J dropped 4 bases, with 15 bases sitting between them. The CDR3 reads CASSPGTYGNQPQHF. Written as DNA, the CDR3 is TGTGCCAGCAGTCCCGGGACTTACGGGAATCAGCCCCAGCATTTT.

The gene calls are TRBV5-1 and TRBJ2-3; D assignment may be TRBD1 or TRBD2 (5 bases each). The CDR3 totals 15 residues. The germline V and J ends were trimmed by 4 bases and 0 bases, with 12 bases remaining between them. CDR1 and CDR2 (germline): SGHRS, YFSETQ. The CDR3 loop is CASSRDESSTDTQYF. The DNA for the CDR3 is TGCGCCAGCAGCCGGGACGAGTCTAGCACAGATACGCAGTATTTT.

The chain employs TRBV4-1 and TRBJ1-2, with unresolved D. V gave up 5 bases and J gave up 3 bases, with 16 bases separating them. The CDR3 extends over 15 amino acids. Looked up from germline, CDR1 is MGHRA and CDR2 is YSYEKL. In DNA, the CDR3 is TGCGCCAGCAGCGAAACAGCACCTGGGGACTATGGCTACACCTTC. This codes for CASSETAPGDYGYTF.

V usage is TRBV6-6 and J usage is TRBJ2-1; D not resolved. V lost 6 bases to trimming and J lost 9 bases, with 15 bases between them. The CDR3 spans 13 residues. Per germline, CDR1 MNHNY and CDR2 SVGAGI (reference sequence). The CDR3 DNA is TGTGCCAGCAGCTACGGTAGGGTTGGTGAGCAGTTCTTC. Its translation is CASSYGRVGEQFF.

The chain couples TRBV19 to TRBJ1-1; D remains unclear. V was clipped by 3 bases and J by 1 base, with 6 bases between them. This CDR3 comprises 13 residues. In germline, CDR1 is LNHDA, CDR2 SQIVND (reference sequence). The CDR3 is CASSIYRNTEAFF. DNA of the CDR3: TGTGCCAGTAGTATCTATAGGAACACTGAAGCTTTCTTT.

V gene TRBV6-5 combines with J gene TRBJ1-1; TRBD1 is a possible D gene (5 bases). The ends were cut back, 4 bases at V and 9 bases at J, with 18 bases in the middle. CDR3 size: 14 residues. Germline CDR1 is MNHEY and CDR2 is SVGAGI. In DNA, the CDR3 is TGTGCCAGCAGTTTAAATCAGGGTACCTGGAAAGCTTTCTTT. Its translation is CASSLNQGTWKAFF.

This CDR3 reads CASSPNFRDGYTF. The CDR3 DNA is TGTGCCAGCAGTCCAAATTTCAGGGACGGCTACACCTTC. The gene calls are TRBV3-1 (or the pseudogene TRBV3-2) and TRBJ1-2, with D tentatively TRBD1 (5 bases). Germline V gene data show CDR1 as LGHDT and CDR2 as YNNKEL (reference sequence). The CDR3 is 13 residues long. V dropped 6 bases and J dropped 8 bases, with 16 bases sitting between them.

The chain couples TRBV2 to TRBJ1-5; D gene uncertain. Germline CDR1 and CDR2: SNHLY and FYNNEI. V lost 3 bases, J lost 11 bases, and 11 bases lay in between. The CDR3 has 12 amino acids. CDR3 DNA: TGTGCCAGCAGTGATCACGGTCTGGCCCAGCATTTT. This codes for CASSDHGLAQHF. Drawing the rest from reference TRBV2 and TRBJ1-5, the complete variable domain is EPEVTQTPSHQVTQMGQEVILRCVPISNHLYFYWYRQILGQKVEFLVSFYNNEISEKSEIFDDQFSVERPDGSNFTLKIRSTKLEDSAMYFCASSDHGLAQHFGDGTRLSIL.

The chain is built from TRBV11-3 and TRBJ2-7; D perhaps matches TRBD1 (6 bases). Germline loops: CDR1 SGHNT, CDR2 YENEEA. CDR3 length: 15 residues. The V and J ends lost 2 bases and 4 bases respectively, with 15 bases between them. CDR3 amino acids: CASSLSSQGPYEQYF. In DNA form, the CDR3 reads TGTGCCAGCAGCTTAAGTTCCCAGGGGCCATACGAGCAGTACTTC.

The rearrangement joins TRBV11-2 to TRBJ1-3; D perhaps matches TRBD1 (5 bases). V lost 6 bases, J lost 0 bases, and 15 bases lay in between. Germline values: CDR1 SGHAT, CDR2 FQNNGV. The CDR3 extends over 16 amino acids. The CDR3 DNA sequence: TGTGCCAGCAGTCCCGGGACTGCCACCTCTGGAAACACCATATATTTT. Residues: CASSPGTATSGNTIYF.

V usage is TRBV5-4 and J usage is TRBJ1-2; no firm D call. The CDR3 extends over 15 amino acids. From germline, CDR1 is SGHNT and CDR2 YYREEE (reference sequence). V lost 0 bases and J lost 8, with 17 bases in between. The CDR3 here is CASSLDARKAGGYTF. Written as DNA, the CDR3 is TGTGCCAGCAGCTTGGACGCGCGCAAAGCCGGGGGCTACACCTTC. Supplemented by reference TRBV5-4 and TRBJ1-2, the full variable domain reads ETGVTQSPTHLIKTRGQQVTLRCSSQSGHNTVSWYQQALGQGPQFIFQYYREEENGRGNFPPRFSGLQFPNYSSELNVNALELDDSALYLCASSLDARKAGGYTFGSGTRLTVV.

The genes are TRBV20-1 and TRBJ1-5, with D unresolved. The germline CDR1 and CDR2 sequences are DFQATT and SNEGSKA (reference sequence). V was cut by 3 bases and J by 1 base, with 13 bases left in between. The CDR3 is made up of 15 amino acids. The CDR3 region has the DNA TGCAGTGCTAGTTCTGGGAGAAGCAGCAATCAGCCCCAGCATTTT. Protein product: CSASSGRSSNQPQHF.

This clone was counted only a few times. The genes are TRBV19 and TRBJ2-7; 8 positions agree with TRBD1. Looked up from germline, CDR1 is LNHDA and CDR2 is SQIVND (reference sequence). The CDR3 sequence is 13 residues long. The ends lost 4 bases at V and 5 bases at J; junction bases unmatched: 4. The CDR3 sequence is CASSTDRGHEQYF. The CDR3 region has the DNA TGTGCCAGTAGTACTGACAGGGGCCACGAGCAGTACTTC.

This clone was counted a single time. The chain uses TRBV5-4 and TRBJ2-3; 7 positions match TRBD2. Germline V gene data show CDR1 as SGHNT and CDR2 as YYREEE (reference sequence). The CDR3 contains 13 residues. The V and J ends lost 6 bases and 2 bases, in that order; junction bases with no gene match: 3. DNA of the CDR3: TGTGCCAGCACCCGGGACTACACAGATACGCAGTATTTT. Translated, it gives CASTRDYTDTQYF.

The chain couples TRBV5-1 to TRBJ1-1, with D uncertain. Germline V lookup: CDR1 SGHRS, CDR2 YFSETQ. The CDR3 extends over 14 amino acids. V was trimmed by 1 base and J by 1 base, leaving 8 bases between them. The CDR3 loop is CASSLPGTNTEAFF. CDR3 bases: TGCGCCAGCAGCTTGCCAGGAACGAACACTGAAGCTTTCTTT.

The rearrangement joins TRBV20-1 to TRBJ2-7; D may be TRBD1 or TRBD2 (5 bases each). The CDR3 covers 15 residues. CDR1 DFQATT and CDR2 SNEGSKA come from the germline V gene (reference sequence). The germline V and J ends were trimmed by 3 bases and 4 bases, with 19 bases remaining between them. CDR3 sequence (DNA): TGCAGTGCTAGTCTGTCCGGGACCGCCTGGTACGAGCAGTACTTC. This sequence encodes CSASLSGTAWYEQYF.

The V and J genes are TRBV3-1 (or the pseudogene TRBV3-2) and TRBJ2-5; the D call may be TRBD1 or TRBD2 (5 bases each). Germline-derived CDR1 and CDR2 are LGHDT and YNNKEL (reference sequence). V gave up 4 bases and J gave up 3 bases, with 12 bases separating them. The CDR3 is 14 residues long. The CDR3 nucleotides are TGTGCCAGCAGCCGAGGGGACGGTGAAGAGACCCAGTACTTC. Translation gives CASSRGDGEETQYF.

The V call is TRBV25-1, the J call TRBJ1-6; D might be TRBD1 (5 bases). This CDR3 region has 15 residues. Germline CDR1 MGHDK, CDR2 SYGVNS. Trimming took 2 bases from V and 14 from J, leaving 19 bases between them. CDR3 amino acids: CASSESSGGIRSLHF. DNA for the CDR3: TGTGCCAGCAGTGAAAGTTCCGGGGGTATCCGTTCCCTCCACTTT.

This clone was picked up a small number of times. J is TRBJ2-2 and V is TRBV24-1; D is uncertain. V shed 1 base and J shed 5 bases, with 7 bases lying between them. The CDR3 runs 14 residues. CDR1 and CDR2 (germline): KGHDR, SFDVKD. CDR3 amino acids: CATSDFSETGELFF. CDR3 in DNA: TGTGCCACCAGTGATTTTTCGGAAACCGGGGAGCTGTTTTTT.

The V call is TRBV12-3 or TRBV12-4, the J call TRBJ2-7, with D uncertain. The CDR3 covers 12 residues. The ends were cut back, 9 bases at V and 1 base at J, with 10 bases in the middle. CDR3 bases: TGTGCCAGTTCACAGACGTCCTACGAGCAGTACTTC. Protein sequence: CASSQTSYEQYF.

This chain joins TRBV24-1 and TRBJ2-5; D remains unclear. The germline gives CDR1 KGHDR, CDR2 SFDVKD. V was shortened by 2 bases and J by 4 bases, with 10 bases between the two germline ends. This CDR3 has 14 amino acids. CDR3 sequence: CATSDSVVGETQYF. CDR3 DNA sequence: TGTGCCACCAGTGATTCCGTAGTTGGAGAGACCCAGTACTTC.